Each of the 32 T cell receptor beta chains below was sequenced from the same sample in a study of OX40 agonist ivuxolimab in advanced cancers. Library prep was done by the immunoSEQ multiplex PCR assay. TCRdb re-hosts the immuneACCESS table, in-frame sequences only. Its copies lack some clones; in the studies checked, an unresolved V gene accounts for under half of them, and the cause for the rest is not known. This sample holds around 70,000 clones; more than 65% were observed only once. The top ten constitute around 1.1% of the sample. Sequencing used CD4+ or CD8+ T cells sorted from blood, obtained in a trial of the OX40 agonist ivuxolimab. The receptors come from an adult with an advanced solid tumor such as melanoma, head and neck, liver or kidney cancer.

This chain uses TRBV10-3 with TRBJ2-5, with D uncertain. The germline V and J ends were trimmed by 10 bases and 2 bases, with 17 bases remaining between them. The CDR3 has 14 residues. Germline loops: CDR1 ENHRY, CDR2 SYGVKD. CDR3 sequence (DNA): TGTGCCACCACAGTGGGAACAGCACAAGAGACCCAGTACTTC. Residues: CATTVGTAQETQYF.

This chain links TRBV5-6 with TRBJ2-4; 8 bases match TRBD1. Trimming took 4 bases from V and 0 from J; bases not matched to a gene: 12. CDR1 is SGHDT and CDR2 is YYEEEE in the germline V gene. This CDR3 has 18 residues. CDR3 region: CASSPDRVSSLAKNIQYF. For the CDR3, the DNA is TGTGCCAGCAGCCCGGACAGGGTTTCTTCTTTAGCCAAAAACATTCAGTACTTC.

This chain connects TRBV5-4 to TRBJ2-2, with unresolved D. V shed 0 bases and J shed 2 bases, with 5 bases lying between them. Germline CDR1 is SGHNT and CDR2 is YYREEE (reference sequence). The CDR3 has 14 residues. CDR3 nucleotide sequence: TGTGCCAGCAGCTTGGCAGCAAACACCGGGGAGCTGTTTTTT. Translating gives CASSLAANTGELFF.

The V gene is TRBV7-9, the J gene TRBJ1-2, with TRBD1 identical over 9 bases. The germline gives CDR1 SEHNR, CDR2 FQNEAQ (reference sequence). V was clipped by 5 bases and J by 6 bases; unmatched bases: 7. There are 14 residues in the CDR3. The CDR3 sequence: CASSLTGGEDGYTF. The CDR3 DNA reads TGTGCCAGCAGCCTTACAGGGGGCGAGGATGGCTACACCTTC. The whole variable domain, remainder taken from reference TRBV7-9 and TRBJ1-2, is DTGVSQNPRHKITKRGQNVTFRCDPISEHNRLYWYRQTLGQGPEFLTYFQNEAQLEKSRLLSDRFSAERPKGSFSTLEIQRTEQGDSAMYLCASSLTGGEDGYTFGSGTRLTVV.

The chain links TRBV15 to TRBJ2-5, with 7 bases identical to TRBD2. The J segment lost 7 bases and the V segment lost 4 bases, leaving 3 bases of the junction unmatched. This CDR3 is built from 12 residues. From germline, CDR1 is LNHNV and CDR2 YYDKDF (reference sequence). The CDR3 DNA follows: TGTGCCACCAGCACCGGGGAGGGGACCCAGTACTTC. It codes for CATSTGEGTQYF.

V and J are TRBV19 and TRBJ2-5; 7 positions match TRBD1. TRBJ2-7 matches the DNA end more closely, so the J call is doubtful. The CDR3 is 13 residues long. CDR1 LNHDA and CDR2 SQIVND come from the germline V gene (reference sequence). Here the CDR3 DNA reads TGTGCCAGTAGTACACAGGGGACCTACGAGCAGTACTTC. Protein sequence: CASSTQGTYEQYF.

This chain connects TRBV29-1 to TRBJ2-5; 11 nucleotides line up with TRBD1. The J call may be in error: the DNA end matches TRBJ2-7 better. This CDR3 comprises 14 residues. Germline CDR1 reads SQVTM; CDR2 reads ANQGSEA. The CDR3 sequence is CNRCRDRGSYEQYF. The CDR3 DNA is TGCAACCGTTGCCGGGACAGGGGGTCCTACGAGCAGTACTTC.

The chain uses TRBV7-3 and TRBJ1-4; D perhaps matches TRBD1 (5 bases). The CDR3 extends over 13 amino acids. V was trimmed by 5 bases and J by 8 bases, leaving 12 bases between them. Germline lookup yields CDR1 SGHTA and CDR2 FQGTGA. The CDR3 protein is CASSPGRTEKLFF. CDR3 sequence (DNA): TGTGCCAGCAGCCCGGGACGCACGGAAAAACTGTTTTTT.

The chain has TRBV19 and TRBJ2-3, with 12 bases aligning to TRBD2. V lost 9 bases to trimming and J lost 4 bases; unmatched junction nucleotides: 2. This CDR3 comprises 13 residues. CDR1 is LNHDA, CDR2 SQIVND, per germline (reference sequence). CDR3 bases: TGTGCCAGCAGACTAGCGGGGGCAGATACGCAGTATTTT. Its translation: CASRLAGADTQYF.

The V call is TRBV7-2, the J call TRBJ2-2; 13 positions match TRBD2. Germline CDR1 reads SGHTA; CDR2 reads FQGNSA. V was clipped by 5 bases and J by 4 bases; unmatched bases: 4. This CDR3 contains 16 residues. CDR3 protein: CASSRTSGGGTGELFF. The CDR3 region has the DNA TGTGCCAGCAGCCGAACTAGCGGGGGGGGCACCGGGGAGCTGTTTTTT.

The V and J genes are TRBV29-1 and TRBJ2-5; 8 bases fit TRBD2. V lost 3 bases, J lost 2 bases, and 8 bases stayed unmatched. The CDR3 has 15 residues. Germline values: CDR1 SQVTM, CDR2 ANQGSEA. The CDR3 DNA reads TGCAGCGTTGATCGGAGCGGGGGCGGGCAAGAGACCCAGTACTTC. Its translation: CSVDRSGGGQETQYF.

The chain is built from TRBV11-2 and TRBJ2-7, with D perhaps TRBD1 (7 bases). CDR1 and CDR2 from the germline V gene are SGHAT and FQNNGV. The CDR3 contains 16 residues. V lost 1 base to trimming and J lost 3 bases, with 16 bases between them. CDR3 sequence reads: CASSLGGAGQFYEQYF. For the CDR3, the DNA is TGTGCCAGCAGCTTAGGGGGGGCGGGACAGTTCTACGAGCAGTACTTC. The full variable domain, with the rest looked up from reference TRBV11-2 and TRBJ2-7, is EAGVAQSPRYKIIEKRQSVAFWCNPISGHATLYWYQQILGQGPKLLIQFQNNGVVDDSQLPKDRFSAERLKGVDSTLKIQPAKLEDSAVYLCASSLGGAGQFYEQYFGPGTRLTVT.

V and J are TRBV29-1 and TRBJ1-4, with D possibly TRBD1 on 6 matching bases. The CDR3 is made up of 15 amino acids. The V and J ends lost 4 bases and 8 bases respectively, with 20 bases between them. Germline V gives CDR1 SQVTM, CDR2 ANQGSEA. Written as DNA, the CDR3 is TGCAGCGTTGCGCTTACACAGGGAGCAGGAGAAAAACTGTTTTTT. It yields the protein CSVALTQGAGEKLFF. The full variable domain, completed using reference TRBV29-1 and TRBJ1-4, is SAVISQKPSRDICQRGTSLTIQCQVDSQVTMMFWYRQQPGQSLTLIATANQGSEATYESGFVIDKFPISRPNLTFSTLTVSNMSPEDSSIYLCSVALTQGAGEKLFFGSGTQLSVL.

V gene TRBV12-5 combines with J gene TRBJ1-2, with 7 bases aligning to TRBD1. The trim removed 0 bases at V and 4 bases at J, leaving 11 bases unmatched. Germline CDR1 reads LGHNT; CDR2 reads FRNRAP. The CDR3 runs 17 residues. CDR3 in DNA: TGTGCTAGTGGTTTGGTAGCCAGGGGGATCGCATTCTATGGCTACACCTTC. Translation gives CASGLVARGIAFYGYTF.

The chain employs TRBV6-5 and TRBJ1-1, with D maybe TRBD1 (5 bases). Germline V gene sequence: CDR1 MNHEY, CDR2 SVGAGI. The CDR3 is made up of 15 amino acids. The ends were cut back, 4 bases at V and 3 bases at J, with 15 bases in the middle. The CDR3 coding sequence is TGTGCCAGCAGTTCGCGCGGGACTGGGGACACTGAAGCTTTCTTT. Translated: CASSSRGTGDTEAFF.

The DNA of the CDR3 is TGCGCCAGCAGCTCGACAGGGGTGGATACGCAGTATTTT. Its translation: CASSSTGVDTQYF. V gene TRBV5-1 combines with J gene TRBJ2-3; 8 positions agree with TRBD1. V lost 3 bases to trimming and J lost 6 bases; unmatched junction nucleotides: 3. The germline gives CDR1 SGHRS, CDR2 YFSETQ. The CDR3 sequence is 13 residues long.

V is TRBV2 and J is TRBJ2-1; D ambiguous. The CDR3 is made up of 12 amino acids. Trimming left V 3 bases short and J 6 bases short, with 6 bases between. The germline V gene has CDR1 SNHLY and CDR2 FYNNEI. DNA of the CDR3: TGTGCCAGCAGTGATTGGGGCAATGAGCAGTTCTTC. It codes for CASSDWGNEQFF.

V is TRBV4-1 and J is TRBJ1-5; 10 positions match TRBD1. CDR1 MGHRA and CDR2 YSYEKL come from the germline V gene. The length of the CDR3 is 18 residues. The V gene end was trimmed by 4 bases and the J gene end by 2 bases; junction bases not matched to a gene: 11. The CDR3, as DNA: TGCGCCAGCAGCCTACGGACAGGGGGGAGTGATGGCAATCAGCCCCAGCATTTT. It translates to CASSLRTGGSDGNQPQHF.

The chain recombines TRBV18 with TRBJ2-1, with TRBD1 matching 8 bases. Germline V lookup: CDR1 KGHSH, CDR2 LQKENI. Losses at the gene ends were 6 bases for V and 4 bases for J; bases not matched to a gene: 11. This CDR3 has 16 amino acids. The CDR3 region is CASSLTGTGPYNEQFF. In nucleotides, the CDR3 is TGTGCCAGCTCCCTAACCGGGACAGGTCCTTACAATGAGCAGTTCTTC.

Details on this clone: Distinct nucleotide sequences in the sample also encode this CDR3. The chain uses TRBV11-2 and TRBJ2-7; D is unresolved. This CDR3 contains 13 residues. Germline-derived CDR1 and CDR2 are SGHAT and FQNNGV. Between the trimmed V and J ends, which lost 1 base and 3 bases, there was a span of 7 bases. In DNA, the CDR3 is TGTGCCAGCAGCTTAGTGACAAACTACGAGCAGTACTTC. It yields the protein CASSLVTNYEQYF.

Concerning this clone: Germline and junction disagree at one end, which may indicate a read error. Different DNA sequences within this sample yield the same CDR3. The chain combines TRBV7-9 with TRBJ1-4, with D uncertain. This CDR3 spans 15 amino acids. Per the germline V gene, CDR1 is SEHNR and CDR2 is FQNEAQ (reference sequence). Written as DNA, the CDR3 is TGTGCCAGTAGCTGGAACAGTGCAACTAATGAAAAACTGTTTTTT. Encoded protein: CASSWNSATNEKLFF.

This chain uses TRBV19 with TRBJ2-6; D is unclear. V lost 3 bases to trimming and J lost 6 bases, with 15 bases between them. This CDR3 has 16 residues. Germline V gene lookup returns CDR1 LNHDA and CDR2 SQIVND (reference sequence). CDR3 DNA: TGTGCCAGTAGTATCGGGCAGCGCTTAGAGGCCAACGTCCTGACTTTC. Amino acids: CASSIGQRLEANVLTF.

The J gene is TRBJ2-2, the V gene TRBV11-3; D is possibly TRBD1 (5 bases). Germline CDR1 is SGHNT and CDR2 is YENEEA. The CDR3 is 15 residues long. The ends were cut back, 2 bases at V and 0 bases at J, with 7 bases in the middle. The CDR3, as DNA: TGTGCCAGCAGCTTATCAGGGACGAACACCGGGGAGCTGTTTTTT. Translated: CASSLSGTNTGELFF.

The chain employs TRBV7-6 and TRBJ2-2; D gene unclear. The V end lost 1 base, the J end lost 8 bases, and 5 bases lay between the germline ends. This CDR3 region has 12 residues. CDR1 SGHVS and CDR2 FNYEAQ come from the germline V gene. CDR3 amino acids: CASSLGVGELFF. DNA of the CDR3: TGTGCCAGCAGCTTAGGCGTGGGGGAGCTGTTTTTT.

The rearrangement joins TRBV7-3 to TRBJ2-2; D remains ambiguous. Trimming removed 5 bases from V and 4 bases from J, with 17 bases in between. From germline, CDR1 is SGHTA and CDR2 FQGTGA. The CDR3 contains 16 residues. CDR3 DNA sequence: TGTGCCAGCAGCCTAAGGGCAAGTTCGGGCACCGGGGAGCTGTTTTTT. Protein sequence: CASSLRASSGTGELFF.

The chain couples TRBV18 to TRBJ1-2, with 9 bases lining up with TRBD1. The germline gives CDR1 KGHSH, CDR2 LQKENI. The V segment lost 5 bases and the J segment 4 bases; nucleotides outside the gene matches: 5. The CDR3 totals 14 residues. CDR3 sequence: CASSSRQGGYGYTF. CDR3 nucleotides: TGTGCCAGCTCATCTCGACAGGGGGGCTATGGCTACACCTTC. Supplemented by reference TRBV18 and TRBJ1-2, the full variable domain reads NAGVMQNPRHLVRRRGQEARLRCSPMKGHSHVYWYRQLPEEGLKFMVYLQKENIIDESGMPKERFSAEFPKEGPSILRIQQVVRGDSAAYFCASSSRQGGYGYTFGSGTRLTVV.

This rearrangement joins TRBV2 to TRBJ1-6, with TRBD1 matching 10 bases. The CDR3 sequence is 15 residues long. The V gene end was trimmed by 6 bases and the J gene end by 9 bases; junction bases not matched to a gene: 8. In germline, CDR1 is SNHLY, CDR2 FYNNEI. CDR3 region: CASRDFRDRGSPLHF. The DNA for the CDR3 is TGTGCCAGCAGAGACTTCCGGGACAGGGGTTCACCCCTCCACTTT.

V gene TRBV5-4 combines with J gene TRBJ2-3; TRBD2 aligns across 9 bases. Unmatched junction bases numbered 12, after V lost 4 bases and J lost 0 bases. From germline, CDR1 is SGHNT and CDR2 YYREEE (reference sequence). The CDR3 totals 18 residues. CDR3 sequence reads: CASSPWLGSGGSTDTQYF. The CDR3 nucleotides are TGTGCCAGCAGCCCCTGGCTCGGGAGCGGGGGGAGCACAGATACGCAGTATTTT.

The chain couples TRBV7-2 to TRBJ1-4; D is unresolved. The CDR3 is made up of 13 amino acids. V was clipped by 5 bases and J by 6 bases, with 10 bases between them. The V gene's germline CDR1 is SGHTA and CDR2 FQGNSA. CDR3 in amino acids: CASSHAWDEKLFF. CDR3 nucleotides: TGTGCCAGCAGCCACGCTTGGGATGAAAAACTGTTTTTT.

The chain employs TRBV5-1 and TRBJ1-5; D remains unclear. Per germline, CDR1 SGHRS and CDR2 YFSETQ. The germline V and J ends were trimmed by 0 bases and 1 base, with 8 bases remaining between them. The CDR3 is made up of 15 amino acids. CDR3 sequence reads: CASSLGGTSNQPQHF. CDR3 DNA: TGCGCCAGCAGCTTGGGGGGAACCAGCAATCAGCCCCAGCATTTT. The complete variable domain, with remaining parts taken from reference TRBV5-1 and TRBJ1-5, reads KAGVTQTPRYLIKTRGQQVTLSCSPISGHRSVSWYQQTPGQGLQFLFEYFSETQRNKGNFPGRFSGRQFSNSRSEMNVSTLELGDSALYLCASSLGGTSNQPQHFGDGTRLSIL.

The chain carries TRBV7-8 and TRBJ2-5; D is unresolved. Germline V lookup: CDR1 SGHVS, CDR2 FQNEAQ. The CDR3 is 13 amino acids. V shed 5 bases and J shed 5 bases, with 12 bases lying between them. The CDR3 sequence is CASSLGGVETQYF. The CDR3 bases are TGTGCCAGCAGCCTTGGCGGAGTTGAGACCCAGTACTTC.

This CDR3 is CASNTSGGSNEKLFF. In DNA, the CDR3 is TGCGCCAGCAACACTTCAGGTGGCTCTAATGAAAAACTGTTTTTT. This chain joins TRBV5-1 and TRBJ1-4, with D unresolved. Trimming took off 6 bases at V and 3 bases at J, with 15 bases between the two ends. Germline CDR1 and CDR2: SGHRS and YFSETQ. The CDR3 has 15 residues.